This T cell receptor beta chain was retrieved from a study of shared clonotypes between healthy human individuals. TCRdb's copy holds only in-frame clones and misses some; the assay was immunoSEQ multiplex PCR. The sample has some 2,100,000 clones; roughly 91% are singletons. This clone has just one count. Naive CD8 cells lacked CD45RO, underwent positive selection for CCR7 and left out terminally differentiated effector memory CD45RA+ cells. The CDR3 runs to 14 residues. The germline gives CDR1 SGDLS, CDR2 YYNGEE. V was clipped by 5 bases and J by 5 bases, with 13 bases between them. Material: naive CD8+ T cells from PBMCs. This TCR came from a man aged 18 to 30 in good health. Some clones in this sample may be carry-over from other donors' samples. The chain joins TRBV9 to TRBJ1-4, with TRBD1 as a possible D gene (5 bases). This chain's CDR3 is CASSPDGGNEKLFF. The DNA of the CDR3 is TGTGCCAGCAGTCCCGACGGGGGAAATGAAAAACTGTTTTTT.